Below are 29 T cell receptor beta chains sequenced from a single sample in a study of siplizumab effects on memory and regulatory T cells. Using immunoSEQ multiplex PCR, the repertoire was profiled, and TCRdb retains in-frame clones only, with some absent. This sample carries 92,000 or so clones, 70% to 90% of them seen once, and the ten largest clones take about 15%. Sequencing used CD4+ T cells sorted from blood. These TCRs come from a human donor in good health.

This clone was detected once. V gene TRBV7-2 combines with J gene TRBJ2-5; 7 bases are a match to TRBD1. Gene TRBJ2-7 matches the end of the DNA better, so the J call may be wrong. Germline V gene lookup returns CDR1 SGHTA and CDR2 FQGNSA. This CDR3 is 16 amino acids long. The CDR3 nucleotides are TGTGCCAGCAGCTTAGGAGCGCGGACAGGAACCTACGAGCAGTACTTC. It is translated as CASSLGARTGTYEQYF.

This clone was found a few times. The chain couples TRBV7-2 to TRBJ2-5; 9 bases line up with TRBD2. The V gene's germline CDR1 is SGHTA and CDR2 FQGNSA. This CDR3 has 16 amino acids. Unmatched junction bases numbered 8, after V lost 1 base and J lost 5 bases. In DNA form, the CDR3 reads TGTGCCAGCAGCTTAGGCTCGAGCGGGAGGTCGGAGACCCAGTACTTC. Amino acid sequence: CASSLGSSGRSETQYF.

The rearrangement joins TRBV9 to TRBJ1-2; 11 positions match TRBD1. The V segment lost 3 bases and the J segment 6 bases; nucleotides outside the gene matches: 4. The germline CDR1 and CDR2 sequences are SGDLS and YYNGEE. This CDR3 contains 14 residues. The chain's CDR3 is CASSADRGQNGYTF. For the CDR3, the DNA is TGTGCCAGCAGCGCGGACAGGGGGCAAAATGGCTACACCTTC.

This clone is a singleton in its sample. The chain recombines TRBV10-3 with TRBJ1-6, with D perhaps matching TRBD1 (5 bases). CDR3 length: 14 amino acids. Germline-derived CDR1 and CDR2 are ENHRY and SYGVKD. V was cut by 4 bases and J by 8 bases, with 12 bases left in between. CDR3 sequence reads: CAISGGGGDSPLHF. The CDR3 region has the DNA TGTGCCATCAGTGGTGGTGGGGGGGATTCACCCCTCCACTTT.

The genes are TRBV7-3 and TRBJ2-2; no firm D call. The V gene's germline CDR1 is SGHTA and CDR2 FQGTGA. The CDR3 spans 12 residues. Trimming pared 2 bases from V and 7 bases from J, leaving 5 bases between. The DNA of the CDR3 is TGTGCCAGCAGCTTAGAGATCGGGGAGCTGTTTTTT. Its translation: CASSLEIGELFF.

This chain uses TRBV5-8 with TRBJ1-1; D remains ambiguous. The CDR3 loop spans 13 amino acids. CDR1 and CDR2 (germline): SGHTS, YDEGEE. Trimming pared 5 bases from V and 6 bases from J, leaving 14 bases between. CDR3 coding DNA: TGTGCCAGCAGTCAAGTCAGCTCGGCTGAAGCTTTCTTT. This encodes CASSQVSSAEAFF.

The V call is TRBV6-5, the J call TRBJ1-6; TRBD1 matches at 8 bases. Trimming took 6 bases from V and 7 from J; bases not matched to a gene: 5. The germline gives CDR1 MNHEY, CDR2 SVGAGI. This CDR3 is 14 amino acids long. CDR3 bases: TGTGCCAGCAGCGCCGGGACAGGAAATTCACCCCTCCACTTT. Translated: CASSAGTGNSPLHF.

V is TRBV10-3 and J is TRBJ2-7, with 11 bases lining up with TRBD2. This CDR3 region has 14 residues. Trimming took 5 bases from V and 1 from J; bases not matched to a gene: 1. CDR1 is ENHRY and CDR2 is SYGVKD in the germline V gene. CDR3 DNA sequence: TGTGCCATCAGTAGACTAGCGGGATCCTACGAGCAGTACTTC. This encodes CAISRLAGSYEQYF.

The chain carries TRBV7-3 and TRBJ2-5; 8 bases are a match to TRBD1. Trimming took 5 bases from V and 6 from J; bases not matched to a gene: 5. Germline V CDR1 and CDR2: SGHTA, FQGTGA. CDR3 size: 13 residues. CDR3 sequence: CASSGGQGKTQYF. The DNA for the CDR3 is TGTGCCAGCAGCGGAGGACAGGGAAAGACCCAGTACTTC.

This clone showed up just once. V gene TRBV11-3 combines with J gene TRBJ2-7; weak D call: TRBD1 (5 bases). Deletions cut 2 bases from V and 6 bases from J, with 17 bases between. The germline V gene has CDR1 SGHNT and CDR2 YENEEA. The CDR3 extends over 15 amino acids. Here the CDR3 reads CASSLRAREVREQYF. The CDR3 nucleotides are TGTGCCAGCAGCTTACGCGCCAGGGAAGTCCGCGAGCAGTACTTC.

V and J are TRBV7-8 and TRBJ1-5; D is unresolved. V lost 1 base to trimming and J lost 1 base, with 11 bases between them. CDR1 SGHVS and CDR2 FQNEAQ come from the germline V gene. The CDR3 runs to 16 residues. In DNA, the CDR3 is TGTGCCAGCAGCTTAGAAGGTTGGGCGAGCAATCAGCCCCAGCATTTT. This gives the protein CASSLEGWASNQPQHF.

The chain joins TRBV11-1 to TRBJ2-7; perhaps TRBD2 as D (6 bases). The CDR3 loop spans 16 amino acids. Germline lookup yields CDR1 SGHAT and CDR2 FQDESV (reference sequence). Deletions cut 4 bases from V and 3 bases from J, with 19 bases between. The CDR3 loop reads CASSSVRASAHYEQYF. DNA for the CDR3: TGTGCCAGCAGCTCAGTTAGAGCTAGCGCGCACTACGAGCAGTACTTC.

This clone turned up a few times. The genes are TRBV5-3 and TRBJ1-1; D gene ambiguous. TRBV5-3 is sorted into the ORF group, with uncertain function. The V gene lost 4 bases and the J gene lost 1 base, with 5 bases spanning the gap. The length of the CDR3 is 12 residues. CDR3 sequence: CARSQQNTEAFF. DNA for the CDR3: TGTGCCAGAAGCCAACAGAACACTGAAGCTTTCTTT.

The genes are TRBV6-6 and TRBJ1-1; unclear D gene. V gave up 6 bases and J gave up 1 base, with 9 bases separating them. The CDR3 is made up of 13 amino acids. CDR1 MNHNY and CDR2 SVGAGI come from the germline V gene (reference sequence). CDR3 residues: CASRNLKNTEAFF. As DNA, the CDR3 is TGTGCCAGCAGGAATCTAAAGAACACTGAAGCTTTCTTT.

The chain employs TRBV6-1 and TRBJ2-5; no firm D call. Per the germline V gene, CDR1 is MNHNS and CDR2 is SASEGT. The length of the CDR3 is 15 residues. The V and J ends lost 0 bases and 0 bases respectively, with 8 bases between them. The CDR3 reads CASSEARSYQETQYF. The DNA of the CDR3 is TGTGCCAGCAGTGAAGCCCGGTCGTACCAAGAGACCCAGTACTTC.

This chain connects TRBV28 to TRBJ2-2, with 7 bases identical to TRBD2. The CDR3 is 16 amino acids. V lost 1 base, J lost 2 bases, and 4 bases stayed unmatched. Germline lookup yields CDR1 MDHEN and CDR2 SYDVKM. The CDR3 DNA reads as TGTGCCAGCAGTTTATATACGGGGGGAAACACCGGGGAGCTGTTTTTT. It is translated as CASSLYTGGNTGELFF.

The chain links TRBV7-9 to TRBJ2-7, with 8 positions matching TRBD1. Per germline, CDR1 SEHNR and CDR2 FQNEAQ (reference sequence). V lost 4 bases, J lost 1 base, and 6 bases stayed unmatched. This CDR3 comprises 15 residues. The CDR3 loop reads CASSWTGSHSYEQYF. The CDR3 DNA is TGTGCCAGCAGCTGGACAGGGTCCCATTCCTACGAGCAGTACTTC.

This clone was detected only a few times. The same CDR3 can be traced to other DNA sequences in this sample. The chain employs TRBV7-9 and TRBJ1-2, with a possible D match to TRBD1 (5 bases). V lost 3 bases, J lost 2 bases, and 7 bases lay in between. The CDR3 runs to 13 residues. Germline V CDR1 and CDR2: SEHNR, FQNEAQ (reference sequence). The CDR3 here is CASSLGDNYGYTF. The CDR3 region has the DNA TGTGCCAGCAGCTTGGGGGACAACTATGGCTACACCTTC. Full variable domain (remainder filled in from reference TRBV7-9 and TRBJ1-2): DTGVSQNPRHKITKRGQNVTFRCDPISEHNRLYWYRQTLGQGPEFLTYFQNEAQLEKSRLLSDRFSAERPKGSFSTLEIQRTEQGDSAMYLCASSLGDNYGYTFGSGTRLTVV.

The rearrangement uses TRBV11-3 and TRBJ1-1; 7 nucleotides agree with TRBD1. J gave up 6 bases and V 5 bases, and 3 bases lay outside the gene matches. This CDR3 is 12 amino acids long. Germline loops: CDR1 SGHNT, CDR2 YENEEA. In DNA form, the CDR3 reads TGTGCCAGCAGCCGGGGACAGTCTGAAGCTTTCTTT. Its protein is CASSRGQSEAFF.

CDR3 sequence reads: CAWTTGTGSNQPQHF. The CDR3 DNA sequence: TGTGCCTGGACTACCGGGACAGGGTCCAATCAGCCCCAGCATTTT. This chain joins TRBV30 and TRBJ1-5; 9 positions match TRBD1. The CDR3 has 15 residues. V lost 4 bases and J lost 3; bases outside the gene matches: 7. Germline V gene lookup returns CDR1 GTSNPN and CDR2 SVGIG (reference sequence).

In its sample, this clone was seen once. The genes are TRBV11-3 and TRBJ2-7, with 7 positions matching TRBD2. CDR1 and CDR2 (germline): SGHNT, YENEEA. The CDR3 is 16 residues long. J lost 0 bases, V lost 0 bases, and 5 bases had no gene match. CDR3 DNA: TGTGCCAGCAGCTTAGATCAGGGAGGGTACTCCTACGAGCAGTACTTC. Protein product: CASSLDQGGYSYEQYF.

For the CDR3, the DNA is TGTGCCATCGCCGAGCGGGAGGGCCACAATGAGCAGTTCTTC. This gives the protein CAIAEREGHNEQFF. This rearrangement joins TRBV10-3 to TRBJ2-1, with 10 bases fitting TRBD2. Germline CDR1 ENHRY, CDR2 SYGVKD. CDR3 size: 14 residues. J lost 5 bases, V lost 8 bases, and 6 bases had no gene match.

The rearrangement links TRBV10-3 to TRBJ2-3; D is ambiguous. The V gene lost 0 bases and the J gene lost 1 base, with 8 bases spanning the gap. This CDR3 has 15 amino acids. The germline CDR1 and CDR2 sequences are ENHRY and SYGVKD. Here the CDR3 DNA reads TGTGCCATCAGTGAGTCGAATTTAGGCACAGATACGCAGTATTTT. Protein product: CAISESNLGTDTQYF.

The chain joins TRBV4-1 to TRBJ2-3; TRBD2 aligns across 7 bases. This CDR3 is 17 amino acids long. V gave up 9 bases and J gave up 5 bases; unmatched junction bases: 20. CDR1 and CDR2 from the germline V gene are MGHRA and YSYEKL. CDR3 in amino acids: CASTTTFGPSGVDTQYF. DNA of the CDR3: TGCGCCAGTACCACAACTTTCGGTCCAAGCGGGGTAGATACGCAGTATTTT.

This clone was seen only a few times. The chain couples TRBV9 to TRBJ1-1; 9 bases map to TRBD1. This CDR3 is built from 15 residues. V lost 0 bases to trimming and J lost 1 base; unmatched junction nucleotides: 1. Germline V gene sequence: CDR1 SGDLS, CDR2 YYNGEE. CDR3 protein: CASSVGGQGNTEAFF. CDR3 coding DNA: TGTGCCAGCAGCGTAGGGGGACAGGGGAACACTGAAGCTTTCTTT.

The chain employs TRBV18 and TRBJ1-1; TRBD1 matches 9 bases. V lost 1 base and J lost 6; bases outside the gene matches: 9. Germline values: CDR1 KGHSH, CDR2 LQKENI. There are 16 residues in the CDR3. In DNA, the CDR3 is TGTGCCAGCTCACCACTCCTTATGGGACAGGGCGCTGAAGCTTTCTTT. Translated, it gives CASSPLLMGQGAEAFF.

The rearrangement links TRBV29-1 to TRBJ2-1; 8 bases map to TRBD1. The CDR3 length is 13 residues. V was clipped by 8 bases and J by 5 bases; unmatched bases: 8. Looked up from germline, CDR1 is SQVTM and CDR2 is ANQGSEA. In DNA, the CDR3 is TGCAGCCTTAGACAGGGGAGACACAATGAGCAGTTCTTC. This gives the protein CSLRQGRHNEQFF.

The V and J genes are TRBV28 and TRBJ2-6, with D perhaps matching TRBD2 (6 bases). The CDR3 spans 17 residues. Trimming took 5 bases from V and 0 from J, leaving 14 bases between them. Germline V gene lookup returns CDR1 MDHEN and CDR2 SYDVKM. The CDR3 DNA reads TGTGCCAGCAGTCGGACGGACTACGTCTCTGGGGCCAACGTCCTGACTTTC. This codes for CASSRTDYVSGANVLTF.

This clone was recorded once. This chain joins TRBV27 and TRBJ2-3; a weak D match, TRBD2 (5 bases). This CDR3 is built from 14 residues. V was pared by 5 bases and J by 2 bases, with 11 bases between. Germline CDR1 and CDR2: MNHEY and SMNVEV (reference sequence). The DNA for the CDR3 is TGTGCCAGCAGTGAGGGCCACTTCACAGATACGCAGTATTTT. Translating gives CASSEGHFTDTQYF.